The 25 T cell receptor beta chains below all came from one sample that was sequenced in a study of blood T cells in healthy people across ages. A sample-barcoded 5' primer and a J-beta primer mix were used in a second PCR of roughly 6 to 12 cycles. TCRdb independently ran MiXCR on the 5' RACE reads; one entry per CDR3 protein. The table includes 1.5 million to 2 million distinct CDR3 sequences, about 39% detected once. The sequenced sample was blood. The receptor set was obtained from a human donor in good health.

The chain employs TRBV20-1 and TRBJ1-5; 7 positions agree with TRBD1. Germline CDR1 is DFQATT and CDR2 is SNEGSKA (reference sequence). J was trimmed by 6 bases and V by 0 bases; bases with no gene match: 17. CDR3 length: 18 residues. CDR3 nucleotides: TGCAGTGCTAGAGACGGGGGCGGGGCAGGGGGTACCCTTCAGCCCCAGCATTTT. Translation: CSARDGGGAGGTLQPQHF.

In the case of this clonotype: A junction boundary mismatches the germline segment, possibly from a read error. The rearrangement joins TRBV12-3 or TRBV12-4 to TRBJ2-4; 8 bases map to TRBD1. This CDR3 comprises 15 residues. CDR3 amino acids: CASSWGPGGKNIQYF. The CDR3, as DNA: TGTGCTAGCAGTTGGGGCCCAGGGGGCAAGAACATTCAGTACTTC.

J is TRBJ1-1 and V is TRBV6-5; D remains unclear. V lost 5 bases and J 5 bases, leaving 15 bases between the germline ends. This CDR3 region has 14 residues. Germline V gene data show CDR1 as MNHEY and CDR2 as SVGAGI. Here the CDR3 DNA reads TGTGCCAGCAGTGAGACCGGGGTGCTTACTGAAGCTTTCTTT. Protein: CASSETGVLTEAFF.

The chain employs TRBV9 and TRBJ2-7, with D maybe TRBD1 (5 bases). Trimming removed 1 base from V and 1 base from J, with 9 bases in between. Germline V gene data show CDR1 as SGDLS and CDR2 as YYNGEE. This CDR3 is built from 14 residues. As DNA, the CDR3 is TGTGCCAGCAGCGTATCGACAGCGTCCTACGAGCAGTACTTC. It encodes CASSVSTASYEQYF.

This chain links TRBV20-1 with TRBJ1-4; 7 bases are shared with TRBD1. This CDR3 spans 13 amino acids. Looked up from germline, CDR1 is DFQATT and CDR2 is SNEGSKA (reference sequence). Germline trimming cut 7 bases from V and 8 bases from J; bases unmatched to any gene: 10. The CDR3 loop reads CSGPDREVEKLFF. The CDR3 DNA reads as TGCAGTGGCCCCGACAGGGAGGTCGAAAAACTGTTTTTT.

V is TRBV5-1 and J is TRBJ2-4; 7 nucleotides align to TRBD2. TRBJ2-7 matches the DNA end more closely, so the J call is doubtful. Germline V gene sequence: CDR1 SGHRS, CDR2 YFSETQ. This CDR3 spans 16 amino acids. The CDR3 sequence is CASSLAGRDYAYEQYF. CDR3 coding DNA: TGCGCCAGCAGCCTCGCAGGGAGGGACTACGCCTACGAGCAGTACTTC.

In its sample, this clonotype was seen many times. J is TRBJ2-1 and V is TRBV29-1; 7 nucleotides agree with TRBD2. Germline assignment: CDR1 SQVTM and CDR2 ANQGSEA. V gave up 4 bases and J gave up 5 bases; unmatched junction bases: 8. There are 14 residues in the CDR3. The CDR3 loop is CSVGGGSGNNEQFF. DNA for the CDR3: TGCAGCGTTGGGGGAGGGTCAGGGAACAATGAGCAGTTCTTC.

The chain uses TRBV3-1 and TRBJ2-1; 9 positions match TRBD2. CDR1 and CDR2 from the germline V gene are LGHDT and YNNKEL (reference sequence). Trimming at V came to 2 bases and at J to 8 bases, leaving 7 bases not matched to a gene. This CDR3 spans 15 amino acids. CDR3 in amino acids: CASSQPGLAGYEQFF. The CDR3 coding sequence is TGTGCCAGCAGCCAACCGGGACTAGCTGGCTATGAGCAGTTCTTC.

In its sample, this clonotype was seen a few times. The chain uses TRBV28 and TRBJ2-5; the D gene is possibly TRBD2 (5 bases). Germline V gene lookup returns CDR1 MDHEN and CDR2 SYDVKM. This CDR3 has 15 amino acids. V gave up 5 bases and J gave up 2 bases, with 15 bases separating them. CDR3 amino acids: CASSDTRASQETQYF. The CDR3 bases are TGTGCCAGCAGTGATACTAGAGCTAGTCAAGAGACCCAGTACTTC.

The V call is TRBV6-5, the J call TRBJ1-1; D may be TRBD1 (6 bases). The CDR3 consists of 16 residues. Germline CDR1 reads MNHEY; CDR2 reads SVGAGI. V was shortened by 5 bases and J by 4 bases, with 20 bases between the two germline ends. The CDR3 region has the DNA TGTGCCAGCAGTCTAACCACAGGGCGCTTTGGCACTGAAGCTTTCTTT. As protein: CASSLTTGRFGTEAFF.

The chain employs TRBV4-1 and TRBJ2-5, with D tentatively TRBD1 (5 bases). V gave up 2 bases and J gave up 1 base, with 17 bases separating them. Germline-derived CDR1 and CDR2 are MGHRA and YSYEKL. The CDR3 loop spans 17 amino acids. DNA for the CDR3: TGCGCCAGCAGCCAAAGAACCAGGACATTGTGCCAAGAGACCCAGTACTTC. This encodes CASSQRTRTLCQETQYF.

The rearrangement links TRBV20-1 to TRBJ2-5; 12 nucleotides line up with TRBD2. Germline V CDR1 and CDR2: DFQATT, SNEGSKA (reference sequence). With V trimmed by 3 bases and J by 5 bases, 7 bases remained unmatched. The CDR3 has 15 residues. In nucleotides, the CDR3 is TGCAGTGCTAGGCCTAGCGGGGGGGCCTGGGAGACCCAGTACTTC. This translates into CSARPSGGAWETQYF.

The rearrangement links TRBV4-2 to TRBJ2-7; 7 bases are a match to TRBD2. The V segment lost 4 bases and the J segment 3 bases; nucleotides outside the gene matches: 12. Germline V gives CDR1 LGHNA, CDR2 YNFKEQ. This CDR3 is built from 16 residues. CDR3 protein: CASSLTPGGGNYEQYF. CDR3 DNA: TGTGCCAGCAGCCTGACCCCTGGCGGGGGAAACTACGAGCAGTACTTC.

This clonotype was seen a handful of times. The gene calls are TRBV20-1 and TRBJ1-6; 8 bases are a match to TRBD1. V lost 3 bases, J lost 8 bases, and 3 bases stayed unmatched. Germline V gene data show CDR1 as DFQATT and CDR2 as SNEGSKA (reference sequence). This CDR3 contains 13 residues. Here the CDR3 reads CSASMDRDSPLHF. In DNA form, the CDR3 reads TGCAGTGCTAGTATGGACAGGGATTCACCCCTCCACTTT.

This chain links TRBV7-6 with TRBJ1-1; D not resolved. Trimming stripped 3 bases from V and 0 bases from J, with 17 bases between. The CDR3 has 17 amino acids. Per the germline V gene, CDR1 is SGHVS and CDR2 is FNYEAQ. The CDR3 loop reads CASSFFLGLRLNTEAFF. In DNA form, the CDR3 reads TGTGCCAGCAGCTTTTTTCTCGGGCTGCGGTTGAACACTGAAGCTTTCTTT. Looking up the rest from reference TRBV7-6 and TRBJ1-1 gives the full variable domain: GAGVSQSPRYKVTKRGQDVALRCDPISGHVSLYWYRQALGQGPEFLTYFNYEAQQDKSGLPNDRFSAERPEGSISTLTIQRTEQRDSAMYRCASSFFLGLRLNTEAFFGQGTRLTVV.

Turning to this clonotype: A much larger clone is a single base away; this may be a read error. This chain connects TRBV4-1 to TRBJ2-7; D is unclear. This CDR3 has 15 residues. The germline V gene has CDR1 MGHRA and CDR2 YSYEKL. V lost 3 bases, J lost 1 base, and 13 bases lay in between. The CDR3: CASSQNSVNSYEQYF. The DNA for the CDR3 is TGCGCCAGCAGCCAGAATTCAGTAAATTCCTACGAGCAGTACTTC.

V usage is TRBV2 and J usage is TRBJ2-3; maybe TRBD2 (5 bases). V was cut by 4 bases and J by 1 base, with 12 bases left in between. Looked up from germline, CDR1 is SNHLY and CDR2 is FYNNEI. The CDR3 extends over 15 amino acids. The CDR3 reads CASSALYGGTDTQYF. The CDR3 DNA reads TGTGCCAGCAGTGCCCTTTACGGGGGCACAGATACGCAGTATTTT.

This clonotype occurred a few times. The chain couples TRBV4-3 to TRBJ2-2; D ambiguous. The length of the CDR3 is 17 residues. Germline V gene data show CDR1 as LGHNA and CDR2 as YSLEER. Trimming shortened V by 0 bases and J by 0 bases, and 11 bases separated the two germline ends. The CDR3 spells CASSQDRETTNTGELFF. CDR3 coding DNA: TGCGCCAGCAGCCAAGATCGAGAGACAACGAACACCGGGGAGCTGTTTTTT.

Notes on this clonotype: A read error may produce the germline difference seen at one junction end. V and J are TRBV29-1 and TRBJ1-2; D possibly corresponds to TRBD1 (6 bases). Germline CDR1 SQVTM, CDR2 ANQGSEA. The CDR3 is made up of 14 amino acids. The CDR3: CSVEERGQPYSYTF. CDR3 nucleotide sequence: TGCAGCGTTGAAGAACGGGGACAACCCTATAGCTACACCTTC.

A few counts support this clonotype. The V call is TRBV9, the J call TRBJ1-2, with 7 bases identical to TRBD1. V lost 3 bases to trimming and J lost 0 bases; unmatched junction nucleotides: 8. The CDR3 extends over 16 amino acids. CDR1 SGDLS and CDR2 YYNGEE come from the germline V gene. The CDR3 DNA sequence: TGTGCCAGCAGCGATTCAACAGGGGCCGCTAACTATGGCTACACCTTC. Translation: CASSDSTGAANYGYTF.

The chain uses TRBV4-1 and TRBJ1-1; TRBD1 matches at 12 bases. The trim removed 3 bases at V and 1 base at J, leaving 9 bases unmatched. Per germline, CDR1 MGHRA and CDR2 YSYEKL. The CDR3 spans 18 residues. The CDR3 DNA sequence: TGCGCCAGCAGCCATTCTCCGGGACAGGGGGCAAGGAACACTGAAGCTTTCTTT. Translated: CASSHSPGQGARNTEAFF.

This clonotype was seen only a few times. The chain couples TRBV29-1 to TRBJ2-1, with 8 bases identical to TRBD2. V was clipped by 8 bases and J by 4 bases; unmatched bases: 7. The CDR3 is 13 amino acids. In germline, CDR1 is SQVTM, CDR2 ANQGSEA. The CDR3 region has the DNA TGCAGCATCACTAGCGGAGGATACAATGAGCAGTTCTTC. Its translation: CSITSGGYNEQFF.

In regard to this clonotype: Germline is not matched at one junction end, which may reflect a read error. The V gene is TRBV19, the J gene TRBJ1-2, with TRBD1 matching 12 bases. CDR1 and CDR2 from the germline V gene are LNHDA and SQIVND (reference sequence). This CDR3 has 14 residues. CDR3 residues: CASSGTGGVPGNTF. The DNA of the CDR3 is TGTGCCAGTTCCGGGACAGGGGGCGTTCCTGGCAACACCTTC.

V and J are TRBV5-1 and TRBJ2-1; D gene uncertain. The DNA end is a closer match to TRBJ2-7, so the J assignment may be wrong. Germline CDR1 reads SGHRS; CDR2 reads YFSETQ. The CDR3 runs 15 residues. CDR3 in amino acids: CASSLVSNSYNEQYF. DNA for the CDR3: TGCGCCAGCAGCTTGGTTAGTAACTCCTACAATGAGCAGTACTTC.

About this clonotype: Compared with germline, one end of the junction differs, possibly owing to a read error. The rearrangement links TRBV12-3 or TRBV12-4 to TRBJ2-3, with 14 bases aligning to TRBD2. This CDR3 spans 19 amino acids. CDR3 nucleotide sequence: TGTGCCAGCATCATGATCGGGAGACTAGCGGGGGGGAGCACAGATGCGCAGTATTTT. Translation gives CASIMIGRLAGGSTDAQYF.